The rows below give T cell receptor beta chains drawn from one sample of a study of cytomegalovirus exposure and HLA in healthy donors. The assay was immunoSEQ multiplex PCR, and TCRdb's table has in-frame clones only and misses some. The sample includes 150,000 to 200,000 clones, around four fifths seen only once; the top ten take about 1.7%. Material: PBMCs. These TCRs come from a man aged 35 to 55 in good health and CMV-seropositive. The CDR3 runs from the conserved cysteine through the conserved F or W. Each record gives: D gene, J gene, V gene, clone size, CDR3 DNA, CDR3 protein. D genes are given only for firm matches. Clone size, where shown, is once, few, many, or a class for clones that have expanded.

>-|TRBJ2-3|TRBV12-5|-
TGTGCTAGCGGGAGAGTGGAGGGGGCGAGGGATGCAGATACGCAGTATTTT
CASGRVEGARDADTQYF
>-|TRBJ2-2|TRBV5-1|-
TGCGCCAGCAGCTTGGGGTCGGGGAACACCGGGGAGCTGTTTTTT
CASSLGSGNTGELFF
>-|TRBJ1-3|TRBV29-1|-
TGCAGCGTTGACGGGGGATCCCTTGGGAACACCATATATTTT
CSVDGGSLGNTIYF
>TRBD2|TRBJ2-1|TRBV27|-
TGTGCCAGCAGTTTACGTTGGGGGACTAGCGGGATGTACCTCGATGAGCAGTTCTTC
CASSLRWGTSGMYLDEQFF
>-|TRBJ1-1|TRBV19|-
TGTGCCAGTAGTATATCGTCGACGGGGAACCGAATAGCTTTCTTT
CASSISSTGNRIAFF
>-|TRBJ2-6|TRBV5-1|few
TGCGCCAGCAGCTCTGGACAGAGCTCTGGGGCCAACGTCCTGACTTTC
CASSSGQSSGANVLTF
>TRBD1|TRBJ2-7|TRBV5-1|-
TGCGCCAGCAGCTTGGTGGGACAGGGAAACGAGCAGTACTTC
CASSLVGQGNEQYF
>TRBD1|TRBJ1-1|TRBV7-3|-
TGTGCCAGCAGCTCGGACGGGACAGGGGCTTTCTTT
CASSSDGTGAFF
>TRBD2|TRBJ2-7|TRBV27|-
TGTGCCAGCAGTTTAGGAGCGGGAGGCTCCTACGAGCAGTACTTC
CASSLGAGGSYEQYF
>-|TRBJ2-2|TRBV5-1|-
TGCGCCAGCAGCTTGCAGAACACCGGGGAGCTGTTTTTT
CASSLQNTGELFF
>TRBD1|TRBJ2-5|TRBV9|-
TGTGCCAGCAGCGTGTCAGACAGGGTCCATTCTCAAGAGACCCAGTACTTC
CASSVSDRVHSQETQYF
>TRBD1|TRBJ2-1|TRBV19|few
TGTGCCAGTAGTATAGATAAAGTAGGGACAGGGGACAATGAGCAGTTCTTC
CASSIDKVGTGDNEQFF
>-|TRBJ1-2|TRBV7-8|once
TGTGCCAGCAGCTTAGGGTCCCGACAGAGCTACACCTTC
CASSLGSRQSYTF
>-|TRBJ2-4|TRBV9|-
TGTGCCAGCAGCCCTCCCTTTCTAGCCAAAAACATTCAGTACTTC
CASSPPFLAKNIQYF
>TRBD1|TRBJ2-5|TRBV14|-
TGTGCCAGCAGCCAAGTGCGACAGGGGGAAGAGACCCAGTACTTC
CASSQVRQGEETQYF
>-|TRBJ1-2|TRBV27|-
TGTGCCAGCAGTTTCCTACAGGGCCATGGCTACACCTTC
CASSFLQGHGYTF
>TRBD1|TRBJ2-2|TRBV10-3|-
TGTGCCATACCAGGGGGCCCCGCGAACACCGGGGAGCTGTTTTTT
CAIPGGPANTGELFF
>-|TRBJ2-3|TRBV4-1|-
TGCGCCAGCAGCCATGGGCCCCGGTCAACAGATACGCAGTATTTT
CASSHGPRSTDTQYF
>-|TRBJ1-6|TRBV14|-
TGTGCCAGCAGCCAAACCGACAGCAGCAATTCACCCCTCCACTTT
CASSQTDSSNSPLHF
>-|TRBJ2-7|TRBV19|-
TGTGCCAGTAGTATGGGGGGGACAAGTTTCTCCGAGCAGTACTTC
CASSMGGTSFSEQYF
>-|TRBJ1-1|TRBV28|few
TGTGCCAGCAGTGGAACAGCGAACACTGAAGCTTTCTTT
CASSGTANTEAFF
>-|TRBJ1-5|TRBV28|-
TGTGCCAGCAGTTTTATACCCGACAGGTATAGCAATCAGCCCCAGCATTTT
CASSFIPDRYSNQPQHF
>TRBD2|TRBJ2-5|TRBV6-5|-
TGTGCCAGCAGTTACTTGGGACTAGCGGGAGCAGGGTGGTACTTC
CASSYLGLAGAGWYF
>-|TRBJ2-7|TRBV5-1|-
TGCGCCAGCAGCTTGGGCCAGGGTGGGTTCGAGCAGTACTTC
CASSLGQGGFEQYF
>-|TRBJ2-7|TRBV7-2|-
TGTGCCAGCAGCTTAGCGTCAGGGTCGTCTCTCGAGCAGTACTTC
CASSLASGSSLEQYF
>TRBD1|TRBJ1-2|TRBV7-2|-
TGTGCCAGCAGCTTATCTCCCCCCGGGACAGGGGATAGCTACACCTTC
CASSLSPPGTGDSYTF
>TRBD1|TRBJ2-7|TRBV7-9|-
TGTGCCAGCAGCCACGGGACAGGGCTACCTTTCTCCTACGAGCAGTACTTC
CASSHGTGLPFSYEQYF